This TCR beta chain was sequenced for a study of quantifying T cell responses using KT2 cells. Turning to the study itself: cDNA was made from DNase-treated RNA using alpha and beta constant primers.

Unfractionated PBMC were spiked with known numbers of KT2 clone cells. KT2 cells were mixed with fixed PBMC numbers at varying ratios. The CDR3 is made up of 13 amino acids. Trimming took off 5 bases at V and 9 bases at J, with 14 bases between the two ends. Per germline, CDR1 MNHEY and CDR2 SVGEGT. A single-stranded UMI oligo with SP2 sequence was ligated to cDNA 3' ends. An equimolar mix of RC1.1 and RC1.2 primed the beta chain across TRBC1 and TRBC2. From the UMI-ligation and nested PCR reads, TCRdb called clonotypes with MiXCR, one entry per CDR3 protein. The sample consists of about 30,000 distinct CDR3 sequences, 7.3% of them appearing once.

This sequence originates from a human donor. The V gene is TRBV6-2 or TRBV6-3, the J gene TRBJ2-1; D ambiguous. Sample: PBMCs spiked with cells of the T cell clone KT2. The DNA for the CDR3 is TGTGCCAGCAGTCCCTCTCGGGTGGGTGAGCAGTTCTTC. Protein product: CASSPSRVGEQFF.